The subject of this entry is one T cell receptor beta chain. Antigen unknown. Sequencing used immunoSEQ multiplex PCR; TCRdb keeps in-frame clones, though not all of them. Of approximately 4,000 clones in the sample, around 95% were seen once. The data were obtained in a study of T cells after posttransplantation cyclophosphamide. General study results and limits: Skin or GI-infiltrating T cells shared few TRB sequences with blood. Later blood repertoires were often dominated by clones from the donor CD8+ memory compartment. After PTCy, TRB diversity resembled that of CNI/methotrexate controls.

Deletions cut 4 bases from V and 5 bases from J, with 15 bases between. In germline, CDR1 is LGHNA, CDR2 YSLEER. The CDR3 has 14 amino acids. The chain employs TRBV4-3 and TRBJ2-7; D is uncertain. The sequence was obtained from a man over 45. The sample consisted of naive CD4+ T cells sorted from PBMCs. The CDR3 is CASSRAASMNEQYF. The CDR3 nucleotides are TGCGCCAGCAGCCGTGCGGCGTCGATGAACGAGCAGTACTTC.